Shown below are 27 T cell receptor beta chains from a single sample sequenced in a study of sequential checkpoint blockade in melanoma (dated by TCRdb to about 2019). Receptor amplification or capture employed the immunoSEQ multiplex PCR assay. The table comes from immuneACCESS by way of TCRdb, which keeps in-frame sequences with V and J called. Part of the clones is missing from these tables; in studies checked, under half for an unresolved V gene and the rest for unknown reasons. The sample table records a few thousand clones; nearly 90% of these occur just once. Approximately 8.1% of the sample is held by the ten biggest clonotypes. What the treatment or condition label conveys for this sample: randomized to nivolumab then ipilimumab (arm A) or the reverse (arm B). The sample consisted of CD8+ T cells sorted from blood (inferred from file names), taken from a patient given nivolumab and ipilimumab in sequence. These receptor sequences come from a human donor with melanoma.

This clone is a singleton in its sample. The chain is built from TRBV5-1 and TRBJ1-2; D not certain. The CDR3 totals 14 residues. Germline V gene lookup returns CDR1 SGHRS and CDR2 YFSETQ. V lost 2 bases and J 0 bases, leaving 8 bases between the germline ends. CDR3 in DNA: TGCGCCAGCAGCTTTCGGCAGGCTAACTATGGCTACACCTTC. Translating it yields CASSFRQANYGYTF.

The gene calls are TRBV10-2 and TRBJ2-2, with 7 bases that match TRBD1. Trimming removed 8 bases from V and 1 base from J; junction bases left unmatched: 4. Germline values: CDR1 WSHSY, CDR2 SAAADI. The CDR3 is 14 residues long. CDR3 loop: CASLRDRNTGELFF. The DNA for the CDR3 is TGCGCCAGCCTACGGGACAGGAACACCGGGGAGCTGTTTTTT.

This clone came up a few times. The CDR3 region is CAWSVPGEMTETQYF. DNA for the CDR3: TGTGCCTGGAGTGTACCGGGGGAAATGACAGAGACCCAGTACTTC. V usage is TRBV30 and J usage is TRBJ2-5; TRBD2 might be the D (6 bases). The CDR3 contains 15 residues. V lost 0 bases and J lost 4, with 15 bases in between. Germline CDR1 is GTSNPN and CDR2 is SVGIG (reference sequence). Filled out from reference TRBV30 and TRBJ2-5, the complete variable domain reads SQTIHQWPATLVQPVGSPLSLECTVEGTSNPNLYWYRQAAGRGLQLLFYSVGIGQISSEVPQNLSASRPQDRQFILSSKKLLLSDSGFYLCAWSVPGEMTETQYFGPGTRLLVL.

Regarding this clone: Compared with germline, one end of the junction differs, possibly owing to a read error. This chain joins TRBV7-7 and TRBJ2-7; no firm D call. Germline V gene data show CDR1 as SSHAT and CDR2 as FNYEAQ (reference sequence). CDR3 length: 12 residues. CDR3 sequence reads: CASSFLEPEQYF. The CDR3 nucleotides read TGTGCTAGCAGCTTCCTGGAGCCAGAGCAGTACTTC. The whole variable domain, filled in from reference TRBV7-7 and TRBJ2-7, reads GAGVSQSPRYKVTKRGQDVTLRCDPISSHATLYWYQQALGQGPEFLTYFNYEAQPDKSGLPSDRFSAERPEGSISTLTIQRTEQRDSAMYRCASSFLEPEQYFGPGTRLTVT.

The chain combines TRBV11-3 with TRBJ2-1; 8 bases fit TRBD2. Germline assignment: CDR1 SGHNT and CDR2 YENEEA. J was trimmed by 0 bases and V by 5 bases; bases with no gene match: 6. The CDR3 loop spans 16 amino acids. The CDR3 DNA sequence: TGTGCCAGCAGCCCCCGAAGCGGGGGCTCCTACAATGAGCAGTTCTTC. Protein: CASSPRSGGSYNEQFF.

V gene TRBV30 combines with J gene TRBJ1-1; D is perhaps TRBD1 (5 bases). The V gene's germline CDR1 is GTSNPN and CDR2 SVGIG (reference sequence). Trimming cost V 6 bases and J 0 bases, with 17 bases left between them. There are 15 residues in the CDR3. The CDR3 protein is CACRGEPPMNTEAFF. In DNA form, the CDR3 reads TGTGCCTGTCGGGGGGAACCCCCCATGAACACTGAAGCTTTCTTT.

V usage is TRBV2 and J usage is TRBJ1-2; D may be TRBD1 (5 bases). The ends were cut back, 8 bases at V and 4 bases at J, with 11 bases in the middle. The CDR3 sequence is 12 residues long. CDR1 and CDR2 (germline): SNHLY, FYNNEI. The DNA of the CDR3 is TGTGCCAGCTGGGGGGGGTCCTATGGCTACACCTTC. This encodes CASWGGSYGYTF.

The chain is built from TRBV5-6 and TRBJ2-5, with 7 bases fitting TRBD2. Germline V gene data show CDR1 as SGHDT and CDR2 as YYEEEE. With 3 bases clipped from V and 2 bases from J, the junction kept 4 bases outside the gene matches. CDR3 length: 14 residues. CDR3 region: CASSWGGLQETQYF. The CDR3 nucleotides are TGTGCCAGCAGCTGGGGGGGACTACAAGAGACCCAGTACTTC.

The V gene is TRBV30, the J gene TRBJ2-1; TRBD2 might be the D (5 bases). Trimming removed 6 bases at V and 4 bases at J, with 10 bases between. The CDR3 spans 12 residues. Germline V gene lookup returns CDR1 GTSNPN and CDR2 SVGIG (reference sequence). The CDR3 loop is CACLTNYNEQFF. As DNA, the CDR3 is TGTGCCTGCCTGACTAATTACAATGAGCAGTTCTTC. The variable domain in full, completed from reference TRBV30 and TRBJ2-1, reads SQTIHQWPATLVQPVGSPLSLECTVEGTSNPNLYWYRQAAGRGLQLLFYSVGIGQISSEVPQNLSASRPQDRQFILSSKKLLLSDSGFYLCACLTNYNEQFFGPGTRLTVL.

The rearrangement uses TRBV11-3 and TRBJ2-1; TRBD2 matches 7 bases. Germline assignment: CDR1 SGHNT and CDR2 YENEEA. The trim removed 0 bases at V and 6 bases at J, leaving 8 bases unmatched. The length of the CDR3 is 16 residues. The CDR3 coding sequence is TGTGCCAGCAGCTTAGATTTAGGGGCGGGGGTCAATGAGCAGTTCTTC. This sequence encodes CASSLDLGAGVNEQFF.

A few counts support this clone. The gene calls are TRBV9 and TRBJ2-7; a possible D gene is TRBD2 (5 bases). Between the trimmed V and J ends, which lost 4 bases and 5 bases, there was a span of 22 bases. The CDR3 covers 16 residues. Germline V gene lookup returns CDR1 SGDLS and CDR2 YYNGEE. The DNA of the CDR3 is TGTGCCAGCAGCTCCCCAGGAGGCATGGAGACCCACGAGCAGTACTTC. This sequence encodes CASSSPGGMETHEQYF.

The chain links TRBV6-5 to TRBJ2-7; 8 bases match TRBD2. The germline V gene has CDR1 MNHEY and CDR2 SVGAGI. The CDR3 extends over 14 amino acids. Losses at the gene ends were 5 bases for V and 3 bases for J; bases not matched to a gene: 6. The CDR3 loop reads CASSPSGRIYEQYF. In DNA, the CDR3 is TGTGCCAGCAGTCCTAGCGGGCGCATCTACGAGCAGTACTTC.

This chain connects TRBV13 to TRBJ2-1; 12 bases align to TRBD2. The trim removed 5 bases at V and 8 bases at J, leaving 10 bases unmatched. The CDR3 sequence is 16 residues long. The germline V gene has CDR1 PRHDT and CDR2 FYEKMQ (reference sequence). The CDR3 sequence: CASSPRTSGILHEQFF. The CDR3 coding sequence is TGTGCCAGCAGCCCTCGGACTAGCGGGATTCTCCATGAGCAGTTCTTC.

The V call is TRBV7-9, the J call TRBJ2-7; a possible D gene is TRBD2 (5 bases). Trimming removed 5 bases from V and 7 bases from J, with 21 bases in between. This CDR3 is 15 amino acids long. Germline V gene sequence: CDR1 SEHNR, CDR2 FQNEAQ (reference sequence). The CDR3 region is CASSVLLGLGWEQYF. The CDR3 region has the DNA TGTGCCAGCAGCGTCCTCTTAGGACTGGGCTGGGAGCAGTACTTC.

The chain carries TRBV27 and TRBJ2-5; 13 bases fit TRBD2. This CDR3 spans 19 amino acids. J gave up 2 bases and V 1 base, and 10 bases lay outside the gene matches. Germline V gene lookup returns CDR1 MNHEY and CDR2 SMNVEV (reference sequence). CDR3 region: CASSLLAPMTSGGQETQYF. CDR3 DNA: TGTGCCAGCAGTTTATTGGCCCCAATGACTAGCGGGGGGCAAGAGACCCAGTACTTC.

The V and J genes are TRBV6-6 and TRBJ2-7; D possibly corresponds to TRBD1 (5 bases). Trimming removed 3 bases from V and 3 bases from J, with 12 bases in between. Germline values: CDR1 MNHNY, CDR2 SVGAGI (reference sequence). There are 14 residues in the CDR3. CDR3 in DNA: TGTGCCAGCAGTTATGGGGCCGGGTACTACGAGCAGTACTTC. Encoded protein: CASSYGAGYYEQYF.

The V call is TRBV4-3, the J call TRBJ2-1; D unresolved. The CDR3 runs to 13 residues. V was shortened by 4 bases and J by 6 bases, with 10 bases between the two germline ends. CDR1 is LGHNA and CDR2 is YSLEER in the germline V gene. CDR3 protein: CASSPPYSNEQFF. In DNA form, the CDR3 reads TGCGCCAGCAGCCCCCCCTACAGCAATGAGCAGTTCTTC.

This clone was counted a few times. The chain employs TRBV29-1 and TRBJ2-5, with 10 positions matching TRBD2. The CDR3 runs to 15 residues. Germline CDR1 and CDR2: SQVTM and ANQGSEA. V was pared by 3 bases and J by 3 bases, with 7 bases of the junction left unmatched. The CDR3 is CSVDLAGEVEETQYF. The CDR3 nucleotides read TGCAGCGTTGATCTAGCGGGAGAGGTAGAAGAGACCCAGTACTTC.

This chain links TRBV27 with TRBJ2-1; 12 bases are a match to TRBD2. The V segment lost 6 bases and the J segment 0 bases; nucleotides outside the gene matches: 9. Germline V gene data show CDR1 as MNHEY and CDR2 as SMNVEV (reference sequence). There are 18 residues in the CDR3. The CDR3 coding sequence is TGTGCCAGCAGCTCGCGGACTAGCGGGACCAGCTCCTACAATGAGCAGTTCTTC. Its translation is CASSSRTSGTSSYNEQFF.

This rearrangement joins TRBV7-6 to TRBJ2-7, with D perhaps matching TRBD1 (6 bases). Trimming stripped 4 bases from V and 0 bases from J, with 10 bases between. Germline-derived CDR1 and CDR2 are SGHVS and FNYEAQ. The CDR3 runs to 14 residues. The CDR3 sequence is CASSSQGNSYEQYF. In nucleotides, the CDR3 is TGTGCCAGCAGCTCCCAGGGGAACTCCTACGAGCAGTACTTC.

This clone was picked up a small number of times. The CDR3 spells CASSLSGTSGANEQFF. DNA of the CDR3: TGTGCCAGCAGTTTATCCGGGACTAGCGGGGCCAATGAGCAGTTCTTC. The chain joins TRBV28 to TRBJ2-1; TRBD2 aligns across 13 bases. The germline gives CDR1 MDHEN, CDR2 SYDVKM. The V gene end was trimmed by 1 base and the J gene end by 6 bases; junction bases not matched to a gene: 3. The CDR3 has 16 amino acids.

The rearrangement joins TRBV10-3 to TRBJ2-7; TRBD1 might be the D (6 bases). Germline V gene lookup returns CDR1 ENHRY and CDR2 SYGVKD. V gave up 5 bases and J gave up 6 bases, with 26 bases separating them. The CDR3 runs to 17 residues. The CDR3 loop is CAISQTPGPTLGGEQYF. The CDR3 bases are TGTGCCATCAGTCAGACCCCGGGACCAACTTTAGGGGGCGAGCAGTACTTC.

The chain employs TRBV28 and TRBJ1-2; 7 bases fit TRBD1. The junction had 7 bases not matched to a gene; V was cut back by 4 bases and J by 5 bases. The CDR3 runs 14 residues. Germline assignment: CDR1 MDHEN and CDR2 SYDVKM. CDR3 region: CASSSDRVHYGYTF. The CDR3 DNA reads as TGTGCCAGCAGTTCTGACAGGGTGCATTATGGCTACACCTTC.

The rearrangement joins TRBV6-6 to TRBJ2-5; a possible D gene is TRBD2 (5 bases). In germline, CDR1 is MNHNY, CDR2 SVGAGI (reference sequence). This CDR3 has 16 residues. Trimming took 1 base from V and 0 from J, leaving 12 bases between them. The CDR3 DNA sequence: TGTGCCAGCAGTTACTGGGCGGCAGCGGACCAAGAGACCCAGTACTTC. Its translation is CASSYWAAADQETQYF.

The V and J genes are TRBV11-2 and TRBJ1-5; D unclear. Germline CDR1 and CDR2: SGHAT and FQNNGV. The CDR3 length is 14 residues. V was cut by 5 bases and J by 3 bases, with 11 bases left in between. The CDR3 loop reads CASSPEGFNQPQHF. As DNA, the CDR3 is TGTGCCAGCAGCCCAGAGGGATTCAATCAGCCCCAGCATTTT.

V gene TRBV2 combines with J gene TRBJ2-7; 11 nucleotides agree with TRBD2. Per germline, CDR1 SNHLY and CDR2 FYNNEI. V lost 10 bases, J lost 6 bases, and 17 bases stayed unmatched. This CDR3 has 16 residues. CDR3 region: CAIPRGSGRAGVEQYF. The DNA for the CDR3 is TGTGCCATCCCGAGGGGTAGCGGGAGGGCCGGAGTCGAGCAGTACTTC.

V and J are TRBV11-1 and TRBJ1-1, with TRBD1 identical over 7 bases. CDR1 SGHAT and CDR2 FQDESV come from the germline V gene (reference sequence). J was trimmed by 1 base and V by 6 bases; bases with no gene match: 11. The CDR3 runs to 16 residues. CDR3 residues: CASSRGTPGGNTEAFF. The CDR3 DNA reads as TGTGCCAGCAGTCGAGGCACCCCAGGGGGGAACACTGAAGCTTTCTTT. The variable domain in full, completed from reference TRBV11-1 and TRBJ1-1, reads EAEVAQSPRYKITEKSQAVAFWCDPISGHATLYWYRQILGQGPELLVQFQDESVVDDSQLPKDRFSAERLKGVDSTLKIQPAELGDSAMYLCASSRGTPGGNTEAFFGQGTRLTVV.